This paragraph covers one T cell receptor beta chain sequence. The data are from a study of CD8 T cells in Susac syndrome. Random-hexamer reverse transcription was applied to about 0.45 to 1 ug RNA. TCRdb passed the immunoSEQ multiplex PCR reads through MiXCR, listing each CDR3 protein once. This sample has more than 110,000 distinct CDR3 sequences, with over 90% found just once. TCR beta from blood CD8+ and CD4+ T cells was sequenced. FACS was used to enrich TEMRA cells, whereas the CD8+ and CD4+ T cells were obtained by negative isolation. The sequenced sample was CD4+ T cells from PBMCs. The origin of this receptor is a human donor with Susac syndrome.

CDR3 sequence reads: CASRAGLANYGYTF. CDR3 bases: TGTGCCAGTCGCGCGGGTCTAGCTAACTATGGCTACACCTTC. The chain joins TRBV19 to TRBJ1-2; no clear D. V was shortened by 8 bases and J by 0 bases, with 13 bases between the two germline ends. The CDR3 is made up of 14 amino acids. The germline V gene encodes CDR1 LNHDA and CDR2 SQIVND (reference sequence).